This passage covers 22 T cell receptor beta chains from one sample sequenced in a study of identical twins. TCRdb itself ran the 5' RACE reads through MiXCR, one entry per CDR3 protein. This sample carries more than 1.5 million distinct CDR3 sequences, about 31% of them seen once, and the ten largest clones take 0.27%. Specimen: cord blood. These receptors were collected from a newborn girl in good health.

This clonotype has only a few counts. The chain couples TRBV20-1 to TRBJ2-3; 7 bases agree with TRBD2. CDR3 length equals 14 residues. J lost 1 base, V lost 3 bases, and 4 bases had no gene match. Germline CDR1 and CDR2: DFQATT and SNEGSKA (reference sequence). CDR3 coding DNA: TGCAGTGCTAGGCGGGAGTGGGGCACAGATACGCAGTATTTT. Translating it yields CSARREWGTDTQYF.

This clonotype has just a few counts. The DNA for the CDR3 is TGTGCCAGCAGTTTCAGGGACAGGGGTAACTATGGCTACACCTTC. Protein product: CASSFRDRGNYGYTF. The V gene is TRBV12-3 or TRBV12-4, the J gene TRBJ1-2; the match to TRBD1 covers 10 bases. This CDR3 is built from 15 residues. V shed 3 bases, J shed 1 base, and the junction held 2 bases outside the gene matches.

The genes are TRBV4-1 and TRBJ2-7; 9 nucleotides agree with TRBD2. The ends lost 4 bases at V and 3 bases at J; junction bases unmatched: 10. CDR1 MGHRA and CDR2 YSYEKL come from the germline V gene. This CDR3 comprises 16 residues. The chain's CDR3 is CASSPSFSGGLYEQYF. CDR3 nucleotides: TGCGCCAGCAGCCCTTCCTTTAGCGGGGGACTCTACGAGCAGTACTTC.

As concerns this clonotype: At one boundary the junction diverges from the germline segment, which might be a read error. V usage is TRBV12-3 or TRBV12-4 and J usage is TRBJ1-1, with TRBD1 as a possible D gene (6 bases). This CDR3 is 14 amino acids long. The CDR3 bases are TGTACCAGCAGAAACAATTTACGGACAGACGAAGCTTTCTTT. Amino acid sequence: CTSRNNLRTDEAFF.

The chain recombines TRBV5-1 with TRBJ2-6; 9 bases align to TRBD2. CDR3 length equals 16 residues. The junction had 4 bases not matched to a gene; V was cut back by 6 bases and J by 0 bases. CDR1 SGHRS and CDR2 YFSETQ come from the germline V gene. The CDR3: CASILAGHSGANVLTF. CDR3 nucleotides: TGCGCCAGCATACTAGCGGGCCACTCTGGGGCCAACGTCCTGACTTTC.

Many counts were recorded for this clonotype. The rearrangement joins TRBV10-3 to TRBJ2-7; D call uncertain. CDR3 length: 13 residues. Trimming removed 4 bases at V and 2 bases at J, with 9 bases between. CDR1 is ENHRY and CDR2 is SYGVKD in the germline V gene. CDR3: CAISGGRAYEQYF. CDR3 sequence (DNA): TGTGCCATCAGTGGAGGACGGGCCTACGAGCAGTACTTC.

The genes are TRBV20-1 and TRBJ2-7; D gene unclear. This CDR3 spans 12 amino acids. Germline loops: CDR1 DFQATT, CDR2 SNEGSKA (reference sequence). With 6 bases removed from V and 4 bases from J, the gap between germline ends came to 13 bases. The CDR3: CSANPSPYEQYF. Here the CDR3 DNA reads TGCAGTGCAAACCCTTCCCCGTACGAGCAGTACTTC.

V gene TRBV18 combines with J gene TRBJ2-1, with no clear D. Germline V CDR1 and CDR2: KGHSH, LQKENI. Trimming took 0 bases from V and 8 from J, leaving 2 bases between them. CDR3 length: 11 residues. The CDR3 nucleotides read TGTGCCAGCTCACCACCCTATGAGCAGTTCTTC. Amino acid sequence: CASSPPYEQFF. The whole variable domain, filled in from reference TRBV18 and TRBJ2-1, reads NAGVMQNPRHLVRRRGQEARLRCSPMKGHSHVYWYRQLPEEGLKFMVYLQKENIIDESGMPKERFSAEFPKEGPSILRIQQVVRGDSAAYFCASSPPYEQFFGPGTRLTVL.

The chain joins TRBV14 to TRBJ2-1, with 12 bases matching TRBD2. Unmatched junction bases numbered 12, after V lost 11 bases and J lost 1 base. The CDR3 runs to 17 residues. The germline gives CDR1 SGHDN, CDR2 FVKESK. The CDR3 DNA follows: TGTGCCGGCCCTCAGTGGACTAGCGGGGATTCCTACAATGAGCAGTTCTTC. This sequence encodes CAGPQWTSGDSYNEQFF.

The gene calls are TRBV5-1 and TRBJ2-3; 8 positions match TRBD2. Germline CDR1 and CDR2: SGHRS and YFSETQ. CDR3 length equals 14 residues. Trimming at V came to 5 bases and at J to 12 bases, leaving 14 bases not matched to a gene. CDR3 sequence reads: CASSLDRISGAQYF. The CDR3 DNA follows: TGCGCCAGCAGTCTAGACCGGATTAGCGGGGCCCAGTATTTT.

J is TRBJ2-7 and V is TRBV29-1; 9 bases line up with TRBD2. Germline V gene lookup returns CDR1 SQVTM and CDR2 ANQGSEA. The trim removed 6 bases at V and 3 bases at J, leaving 6 bases unmatched. CDR3 length: 13 residues. The chain's CDR3 is CSVISGSFYEQYF. The CDR3 DNA follows: TGCAGCGTAATTAGCGGGAGCTTCTACGAGCAGTACTTC.

At least ten counts were recorded for this clonotype. V and J are TRBV9 and TRBJ1-2; no definite D call. The CDR3 length is 13 residues. Germline V gene lookup returns CDR1 SGDLS and CDR2 YYNGEE. V was cut by 4 bases and J by 0 bases, with 7 bases left in between. Here the CDR3 DNA reads TGTGCCAGCAGCCCACCAGCTAACTATGGCTACACCTTC. This sequence encodes CASSPPANYGYTF.

This clonotype showed up just a few times. The chain couples TRBV27 to TRBJ1-2, with D hard to call. Germline V gene data show CDR1 as MNHEY and CDR2 as SMNVEV (reference sequence). Trimming removed 7 bases from V and 2 bases from J, with 11 bases in between. The CDR3 is 13 residues long. Here the CDR3 DNA reads TGTGCCAGCACCCCTATACTGAACTATGGCTACACCTTC. The encoded protein is CASTPILNYGYTF.

J is TRBJ1-2 and V is TRBV27, with 11 bases that match TRBD1. V lost 1 base, J lost 4 bases, and 14 bases stayed unmatched. The germline V gene encodes CDR1 MNHEY and CDR2 SMNVEV (reference sequence). The CDR3 is 19 amino acids. The CDR3 region has the DNA TGTGCCAGCAGTTTATTTTTCAGGGACAGGGGGTCGGTTGGCTATGGCTACACCTTC. Its translation: CASSLFFRDRGSVGYGYTF.

This clonotype has a handful of counts. In DNA, the CDR3 is TGTGCCAGCAGTTTACAACTGGACAGGGGAGGCAAGAACACTGAAGCTTTCTTT. This codes for CASSLQLDRGGKNTEAFF. This chain connects TRBV27 to TRBJ1-1; TRBD1 aligns across 9 bases. V dropped 2 bases and J dropped 1; count of bases not matched to a gene: 11. The CDR3 covers 18 residues. Germline values: CDR1 MNHEY, CDR2 SMNVEV (reference sequence).

The genes are TRBV20-1 and TRBJ2-7; 10 bases align to TRBD2. The germline V gene has CDR1 DFQATT and CDR2 SNEGSKA (reference sequence). Trimming took 6 bases from V and 6 from J; bases not matched to a gene: 8. The CDR3 length is 13 residues. The CDR3 DNA follows: TGCAGTGCCAACCTAGCGGGGGTAGGCGAGCAGTACTTC. Translating gives CSANLAGVGEQYF.

This clonotype was recorded only once. J is TRBJ2-1 and V is TRBV4-1; possibly TRBD2 for D (6 bases). The CDR3 length is 17 residues. Trimming removed 3 bases at V and 7 bases at J, with 22 bases between. Germline V gene sequence: CDR1 MGHRA, CDR2 YSYEKL. The CDR3 spells CASSQTPGTEALNEQFF. The CDR3 DNA follows: TGCGCCAGCAGCCAGACGCCCGGGACTGAGGCCTTGAATGAGCAGTTCTTC.

This clonotype was counted only a few times. The chain combines TRBV6-6 with TRBJ1-2; 10 bases map to TRBD1. CDR1 and CDR2 (germline): MNHNY, SVGAGI (reference sequence). CDR3 size: 13 residues. V gave up 7 bases and J gave up 8 bases; unmatched junction bases: 7. The CDR3 region has the DNA TGTGCCAGCAAATTTTGGGACAGGGGAGGCTACACCTTC. This gives the protein CASKFWDRGGYTF.

The chain joins TRBV5-6 to TRBJ2-7; D is perhaps TRBD1 (6 bases). V gave up 4 bases and J gave up 0 bases, with 17 bases separating them. Germline CDR1 and CDR2: SGHDT and YYEEEE. The CDR3 totals 16 residues. CDR3 loop: CASSTLPGHSSYEQYF. For the CDR3, the DNA is TGTGCCAGCAGCACCCTCCCGGGACATAGCTCCTACGAGCAGTACTTC.

The chain carries TRBV6-1 and TRBJ1-2; D gene uncertain. This CDR3 is built from 15 residues. V was trimmed by 3 bases and J by 0 bases, leaving 11 bases between them. CDR1 is MNHNS and CDR2 is SASEGT in the germline V gene. CDR3 sequence: CASSEGVRSNYGYTF. DNA for the CDR3: TGTGCCAGCAGTGAGGGCGTCAGGTCTAACTATGGCTACACCTTC.

The gene calls are TRBV20-1 and TRBJ2-1; 10 bases match TRBD2. The CDR3 spans 15 residues. Germline trimming cut 6 bases from V and 10 bases from J; bases unmatched to any gene: 15. The V gene's germline CDR1 is DFQATT and CDR2 SNEGSKA (reference sequence). The CDR3 nucleotides are TGCAGTGCCCCCGGGGGAGCGGGGGGGCTTCGAGAGCAGTTCTTC. This gives the protein CSAPGGAGGLREQFF.

Comments on this clonotype: One junction end disagrees with the germline gene, perhaps due to a read error. The rearrangement joins TRBV13 to TRBJ2-7; 10 bases align to TRBD1. This CDR3 has 16 amino acids. From germline, CDR1 is PRHDT and CDR2 FYEKMQ (reference sequence). CDR3 in amino acids: CAGSLGQGISSYEQYF. The CDR3 DNA reads TGTGCCGGCAGCCTGGGACAGGGGATTAGCTCCTACGAGCAGTACTTC.